This note documents a single T cell receptor beta chain sequence. What it recognizes is unknown. This sample was taken from a study of T cell responses to AZD1222 COVID-19 vaccine. J lost 9 bases, V lost 6 bases, and 8 bases had no gene match. Germline CDR1 and CDR2: MNHEY and SVGEGT. This CDR3 is 13 amino acids long. Only in-frame clones appear in the TCRdb table, and some are missing; sequencing was by immunoSEQ multiplex PCR. Of 72,000 or so clones in the sample, about 90% were seen once. Study-level points and caveats: At baseline, seropositivity was found in only 5 to 7 AZD1222 recipients.

The TCR originated in an adult in good health. V and J are TRBV6-2 or TRBV6-3 and TRBJ1-5; 7 nucleotides agree with TRBD1. Sequenced here: peripheral blood, sampled on day 0 of AZD1222 vaccination. CDR3 nucleotide sequence: TGTGCCAGCAGCCAGGGGGGGGCCGGGCCCCAGCATTTT. It yields the protein CASSQGGAGPQHF.